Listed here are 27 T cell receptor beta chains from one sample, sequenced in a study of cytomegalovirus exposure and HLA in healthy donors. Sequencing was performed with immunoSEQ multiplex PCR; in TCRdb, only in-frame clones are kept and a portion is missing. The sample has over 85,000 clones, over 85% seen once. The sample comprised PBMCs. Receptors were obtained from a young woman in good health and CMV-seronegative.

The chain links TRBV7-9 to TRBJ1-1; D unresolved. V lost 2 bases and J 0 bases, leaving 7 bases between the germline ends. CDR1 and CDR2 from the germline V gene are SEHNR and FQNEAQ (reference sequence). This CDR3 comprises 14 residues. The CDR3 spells CASSLQMMNTEAFF. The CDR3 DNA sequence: TGTGCCAGCAGCTTACAGATGATGAACACTGAAGCTTTCTTT.

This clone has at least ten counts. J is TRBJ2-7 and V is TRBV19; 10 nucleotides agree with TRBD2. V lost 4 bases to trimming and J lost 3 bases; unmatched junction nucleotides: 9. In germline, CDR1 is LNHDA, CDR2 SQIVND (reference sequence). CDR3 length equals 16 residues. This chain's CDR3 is CASSNLPGTSVYEQYF. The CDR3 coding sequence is TGTGCCAGTAGTAACCTCCCTGGGACTAGCGTCTACGAGCAGTACTTC.

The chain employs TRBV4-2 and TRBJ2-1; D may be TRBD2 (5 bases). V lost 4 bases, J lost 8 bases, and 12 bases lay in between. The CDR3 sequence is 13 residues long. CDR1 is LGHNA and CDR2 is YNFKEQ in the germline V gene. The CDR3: CASSPEWEYEQFF. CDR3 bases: TGTGCCAGCAGCCCAGAATGGGAGTATGAGCAGTTCTTC.

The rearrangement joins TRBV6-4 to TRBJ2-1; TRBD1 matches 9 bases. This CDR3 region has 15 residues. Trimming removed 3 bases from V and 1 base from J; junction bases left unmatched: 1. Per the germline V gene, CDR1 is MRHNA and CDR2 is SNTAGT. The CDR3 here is CASSEGQGSYNEQFF. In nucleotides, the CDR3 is TGTGCCAGCAGTGAGGGACAGGGTTCCTACAATGAGCAGTTCTTC.

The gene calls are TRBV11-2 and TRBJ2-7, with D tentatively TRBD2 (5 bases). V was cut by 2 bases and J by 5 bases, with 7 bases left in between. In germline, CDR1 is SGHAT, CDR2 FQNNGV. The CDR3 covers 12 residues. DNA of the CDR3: TGTGCCAGCAGCTTATCCGGGGACGAGCAGTACTTC. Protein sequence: CASSLSGDEQYF.

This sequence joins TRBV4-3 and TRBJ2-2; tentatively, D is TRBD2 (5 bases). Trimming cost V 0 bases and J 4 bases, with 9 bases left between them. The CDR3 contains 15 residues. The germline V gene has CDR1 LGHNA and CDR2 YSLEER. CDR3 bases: TGCGCCAGCAGCCAAGAGCGGGTTAGCACCGGGGAGCTGTTTTTT. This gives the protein CASSQERVSTGELFF.

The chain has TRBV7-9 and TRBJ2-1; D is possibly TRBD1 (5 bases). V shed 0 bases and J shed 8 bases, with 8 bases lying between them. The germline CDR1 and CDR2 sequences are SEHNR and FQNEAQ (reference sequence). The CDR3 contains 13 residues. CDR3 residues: CASSLAQGYEQFF. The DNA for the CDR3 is TGTGCCAGCAGCTTAGCTCAGGGTTATGAGCAGTTCTTC.

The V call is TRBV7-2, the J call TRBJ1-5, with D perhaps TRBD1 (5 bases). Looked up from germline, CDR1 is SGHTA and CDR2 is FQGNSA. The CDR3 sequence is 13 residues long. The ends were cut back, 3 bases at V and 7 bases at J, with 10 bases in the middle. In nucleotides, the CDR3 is TGTGCCAGCAGCTTCCAGGGTCCGCAGCCCCAGCATTTT. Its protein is CASSFQGPQPQHF.

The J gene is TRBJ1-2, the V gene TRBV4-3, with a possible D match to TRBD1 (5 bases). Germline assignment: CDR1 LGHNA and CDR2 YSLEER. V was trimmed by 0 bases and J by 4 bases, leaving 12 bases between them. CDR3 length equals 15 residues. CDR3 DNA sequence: TGCGCCAGCAGCCAAGATCCGGGGGGTCTCTATGGCTACACCTTC. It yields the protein CASSQDPGGLYGYTF.

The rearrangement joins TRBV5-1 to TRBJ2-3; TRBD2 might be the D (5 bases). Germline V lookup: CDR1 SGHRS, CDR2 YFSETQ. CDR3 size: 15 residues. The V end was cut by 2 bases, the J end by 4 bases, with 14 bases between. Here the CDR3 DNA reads TGCGCCAGCAGCTTTAGCGCCTTCACCTCAGATACGCAGTATTTT. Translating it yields CASSFSAFTSDTQYF.

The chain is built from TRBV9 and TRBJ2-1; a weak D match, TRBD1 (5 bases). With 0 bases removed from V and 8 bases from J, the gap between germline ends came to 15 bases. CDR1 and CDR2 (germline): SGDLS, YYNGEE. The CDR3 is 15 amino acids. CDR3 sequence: CASSVGVGLGHEQFF. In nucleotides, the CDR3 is TGTGCCAGCAGCGTAGGCGTGGGGCTGGGCCATGAGCAGTTCTTC.

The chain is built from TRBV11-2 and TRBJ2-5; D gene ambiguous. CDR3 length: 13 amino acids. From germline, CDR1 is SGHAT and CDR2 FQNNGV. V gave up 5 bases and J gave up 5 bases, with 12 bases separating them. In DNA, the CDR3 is TGTGCCAGCAGCCCCAGTATACAGGAGACCCAGTACTTC. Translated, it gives CASSPSIQETQYF.

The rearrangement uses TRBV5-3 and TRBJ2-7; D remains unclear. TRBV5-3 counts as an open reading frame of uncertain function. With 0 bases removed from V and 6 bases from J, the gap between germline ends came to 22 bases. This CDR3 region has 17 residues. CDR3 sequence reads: CARSLALRMEEICEQYF. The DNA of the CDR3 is TGTGCCAGAAGCTTGGCCTTGAGGATGGAAGAGATCTGCGAGCAGTACTTC.

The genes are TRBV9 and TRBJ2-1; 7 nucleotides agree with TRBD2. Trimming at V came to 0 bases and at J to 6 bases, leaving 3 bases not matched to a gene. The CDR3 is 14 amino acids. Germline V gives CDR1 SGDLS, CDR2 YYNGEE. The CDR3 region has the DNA TGTGCCAGCAGCGTAGCGGCTAGCGGCAATGAGCAGTTCTTC. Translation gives CASSVAASGNEQFF.

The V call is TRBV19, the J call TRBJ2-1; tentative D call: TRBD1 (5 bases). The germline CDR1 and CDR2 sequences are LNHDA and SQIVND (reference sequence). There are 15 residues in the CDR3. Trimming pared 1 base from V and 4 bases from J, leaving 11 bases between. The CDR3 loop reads CASSIARVGYNEQFF. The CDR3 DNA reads TGTGCCAGTAGTATAGCCAGGGTAGGTTACAATGAGCAGTTCTTC.

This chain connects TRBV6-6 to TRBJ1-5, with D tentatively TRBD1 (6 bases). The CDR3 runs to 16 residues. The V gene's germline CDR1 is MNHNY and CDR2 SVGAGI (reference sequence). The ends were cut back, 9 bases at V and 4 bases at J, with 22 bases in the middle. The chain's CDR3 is CASTQFRDILNQPQHF. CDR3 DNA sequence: TGTGCCAGTACGCAATTCCGGGACATCCTAAATCAGCCCCAGCATTTT.

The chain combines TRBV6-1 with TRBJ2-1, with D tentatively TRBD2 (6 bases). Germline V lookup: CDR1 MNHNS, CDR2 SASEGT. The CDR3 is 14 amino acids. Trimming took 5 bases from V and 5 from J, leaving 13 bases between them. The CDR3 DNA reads TGTGCCAGCAGTCCAACACTAGCCGACAATGAGCAGTTCTTC. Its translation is CASSPTLADNEQFF.

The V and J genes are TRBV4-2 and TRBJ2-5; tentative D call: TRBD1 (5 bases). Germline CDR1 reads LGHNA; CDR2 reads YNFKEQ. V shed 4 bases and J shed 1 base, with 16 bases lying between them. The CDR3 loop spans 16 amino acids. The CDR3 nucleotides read TGTGCCAGCAGCCTCCAACTCGAACAGGTCCAAGAGACCCAGTACTTC. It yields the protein CASSLQLEQVQETQYF.

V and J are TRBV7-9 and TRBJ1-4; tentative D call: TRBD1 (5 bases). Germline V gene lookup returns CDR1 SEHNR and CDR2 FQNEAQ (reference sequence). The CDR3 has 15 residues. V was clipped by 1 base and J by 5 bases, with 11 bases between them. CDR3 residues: CASSLVTGINEKLFF. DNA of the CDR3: TGTGCCAGCAGCTTAGTTACAGGTATAAATGAAAAACTGTTTTTT. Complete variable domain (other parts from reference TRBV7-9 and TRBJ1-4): DTGVSQNPRHKITKRGQNVTFRCDPISEHNRLYWYRQTLGQGPEFLTYFQNEAQLEKSRLLSDRFSAERPKGSFSTLEIQRTEQGDSAMYLCASSLVTGINEKLFFGSGTQLSVL.

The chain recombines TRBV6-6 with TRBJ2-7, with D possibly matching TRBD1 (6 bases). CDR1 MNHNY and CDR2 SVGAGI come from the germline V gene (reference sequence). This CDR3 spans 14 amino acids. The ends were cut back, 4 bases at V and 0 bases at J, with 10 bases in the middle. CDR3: CASSSRGSSYEQYF. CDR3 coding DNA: TGTGCCAGCAGTTCCAGGGGAAGCTCCTACGAGCAGTACTTC.

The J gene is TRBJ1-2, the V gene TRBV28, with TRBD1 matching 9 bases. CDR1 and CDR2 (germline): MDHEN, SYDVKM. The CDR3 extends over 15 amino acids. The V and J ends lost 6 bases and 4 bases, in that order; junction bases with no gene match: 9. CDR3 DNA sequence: TGTGCCAGCAGGTCAACAGGGGGCAGGAGCTATGGCTACACCTTC. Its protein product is CASRSTGGRSYGYTF.

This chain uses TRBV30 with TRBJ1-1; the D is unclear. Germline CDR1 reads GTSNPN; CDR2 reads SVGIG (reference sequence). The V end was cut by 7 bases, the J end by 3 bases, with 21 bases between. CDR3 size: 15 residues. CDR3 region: CASRLGAYEDTEAFF. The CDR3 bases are TGTGCCTCTCGATTAGGAGCTTACGAGGACACTGAAGCTTTCTTT.

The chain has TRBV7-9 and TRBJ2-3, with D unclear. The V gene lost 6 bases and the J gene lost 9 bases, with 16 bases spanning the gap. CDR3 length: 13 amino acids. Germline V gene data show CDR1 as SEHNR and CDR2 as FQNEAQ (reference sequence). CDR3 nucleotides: TGTGCCAGCAGGTCCGGTTCCCTCCCAACGCAGTATTTT. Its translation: CASRSGSLPTQYF.

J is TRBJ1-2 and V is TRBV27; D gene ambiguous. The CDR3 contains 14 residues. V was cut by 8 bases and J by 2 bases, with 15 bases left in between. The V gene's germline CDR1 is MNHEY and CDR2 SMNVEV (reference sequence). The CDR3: CASSATATNYGYTF. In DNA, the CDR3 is TGTGCCAGCTCTGCAACAGCTACGAACTATGGCTACACCTTC.

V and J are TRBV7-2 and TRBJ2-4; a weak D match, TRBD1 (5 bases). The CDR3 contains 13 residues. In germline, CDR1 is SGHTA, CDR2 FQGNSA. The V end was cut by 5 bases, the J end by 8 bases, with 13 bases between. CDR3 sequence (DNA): TGTGCCAGCAGCCGAGCAGGGAAGGACATTCAGTACTTC. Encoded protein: CASSRAGKDIQYF. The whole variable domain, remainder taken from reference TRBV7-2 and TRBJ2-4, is GAGVSQSPSNKVTEKGKDVELRCDPISGHTALYWYRQSLGQGLEFLIYFQGNSAPDKSGLPSDRFSAERTGGSVSTLTIQRTQQEDSAVYLCASSRAGKDIQYFGAGTRLSVL.

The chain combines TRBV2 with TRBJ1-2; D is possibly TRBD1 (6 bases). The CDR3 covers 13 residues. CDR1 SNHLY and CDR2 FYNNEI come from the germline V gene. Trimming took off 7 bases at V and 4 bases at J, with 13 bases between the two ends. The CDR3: CASNLGQLYGYTF. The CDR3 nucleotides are TGTGCCAGCAACCTGGGACAACTCTATGGCTACACCTTC. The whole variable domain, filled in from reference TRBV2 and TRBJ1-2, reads EPEVTQTPSHQVTQMGQEVILRCVPISNHLYFYWYRQILGQKVEFLVSFYNNEISEKSEIFDDQFSVERPDGSNFTLKIRSTKLEDSAMYFCASNLGQLYGYTFGSGTRLTVV.

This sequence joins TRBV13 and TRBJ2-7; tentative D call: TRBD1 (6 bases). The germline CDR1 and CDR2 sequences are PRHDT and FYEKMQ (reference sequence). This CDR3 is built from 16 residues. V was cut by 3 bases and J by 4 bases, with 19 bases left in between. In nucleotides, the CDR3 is TGTGCCAGCAGCTTTGGGGCACAGGGTTTGAAGTACGAGCAGTACTTC. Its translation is CASSFGAQGLKYEQYF.